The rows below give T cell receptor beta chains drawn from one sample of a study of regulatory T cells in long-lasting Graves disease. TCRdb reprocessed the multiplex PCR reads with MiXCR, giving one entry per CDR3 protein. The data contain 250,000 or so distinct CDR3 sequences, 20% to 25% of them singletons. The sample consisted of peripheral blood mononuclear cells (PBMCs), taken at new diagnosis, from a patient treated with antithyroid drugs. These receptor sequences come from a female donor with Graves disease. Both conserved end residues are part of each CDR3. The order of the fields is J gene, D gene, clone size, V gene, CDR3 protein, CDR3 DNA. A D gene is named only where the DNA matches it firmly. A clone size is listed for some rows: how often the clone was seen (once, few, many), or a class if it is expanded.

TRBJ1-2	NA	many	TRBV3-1	CASSSNRGGRTNYGYTF	TGTGCCAGCAGCTCTAATCGAGGGGGGCGGACTAACTATGGCTACACCTTC
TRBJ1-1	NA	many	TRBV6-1	CASNPAVTDTEAFF	TGTGCCAGCAACCCCGCCGTTACGGACACTGAAGCTTTCTTT
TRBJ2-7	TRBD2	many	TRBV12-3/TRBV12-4	CASSPNPRTSGRSEQYF	TGTGCCAGCAGTCCCAATCCTAGGACTAGCGGGAGAAGCGAGCAGTACTTC
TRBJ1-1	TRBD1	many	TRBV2	CASSDPTGTNTEAFF	TGTGCCAGCAGTGACCCGACAGGGACTAACACTGAAGCTTTCTTT
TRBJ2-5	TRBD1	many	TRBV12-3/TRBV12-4	CASRGQGQETQYF	TGTGCCAGCAGAGGACAGGGTCAAGAGACCCAGTACTTC
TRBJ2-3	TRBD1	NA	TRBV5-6	CASSLTGQSADTQYF	TGTGCCAGCAGCTTGACGGGACAGAGCGCAGATACGCAGTATTTT
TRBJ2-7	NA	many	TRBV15	CATSRGRSYEQYF	TGTGCCACCAGCAGGGGACGGAGCTACGAGCAGTACTTC
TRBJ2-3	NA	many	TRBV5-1	CASSVGTPTDTQYF	TGCGCCAGCAGCGTCGGGACACCTACAGATACGCAGTATTTT
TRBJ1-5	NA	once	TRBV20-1	CSAGGGGNQPQHF	TGCAGTGCGGGGGGGGGCGGGAATCAGCCCCAGCATTTT
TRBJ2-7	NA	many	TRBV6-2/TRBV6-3	CASSELWSSYEQYF	TGTGCCAGCAGTGAATTGTGGAGCTCCTACGAGCAGTACTTC
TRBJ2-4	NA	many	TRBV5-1	CASSLTGGENIQYF	TGCGCCAGCAGCCTTACAGGAGGAGAAAACATTCAGTACTTC
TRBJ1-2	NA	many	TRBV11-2	CASSPGLAYGYTF	TGCGCCAGCAGCCCGGGCCTTGCTTATGGCTACACCTTC
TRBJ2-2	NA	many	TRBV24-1	CATSDPGRANTGELFF	TGTGCCACCAGTGATCCTGGACGGGCGAACACCGGGGAGCTGTTTTTT
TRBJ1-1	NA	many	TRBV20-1	CSASKATVEAFF	TGCAGTGCTAGTAAGGCGACAGTTGAAGCTTTCTTT
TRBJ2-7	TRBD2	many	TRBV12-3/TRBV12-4	CASRPGTRDYEQYF	TGTGCCAGCAGACCCGGGACTAGGGACTACGAGCAGTACTTC
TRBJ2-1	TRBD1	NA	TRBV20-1	CSAWDRENEQFF	TGCAGTGCTTGGGACAGGGAAAATGAGCAGTTCTTC
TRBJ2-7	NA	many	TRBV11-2	CASSRRSSYEQYF	TGTGCCAGCAGCCGGAGGAGCTCCTACGAGCAGTACTTC
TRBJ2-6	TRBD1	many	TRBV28	CASSPRQGKSSGANVLTF	TGTGCCAGCAGTCCTCGACAGGGGAAGAGCTCTGGGGCCAACGTCCTGACTTTC
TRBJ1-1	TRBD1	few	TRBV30	CAWSKDRAEAFF	TGTGCCTGGAGTAAGGACAGGGCTGAAGCTTTCTTT
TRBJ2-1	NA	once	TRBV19	CASNSRAEQFF	TGTGCCAGTAATAGTAGGGCTGAGCAGTTCTTC
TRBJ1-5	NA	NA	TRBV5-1	CASSLVDSRGSNQPQHF	TGTGCCAGCAGCTTGGTAGATTCAAGGGGCAGCAATCAGCCCCAGCATTTT
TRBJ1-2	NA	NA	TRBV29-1	CSFKDQGIYGYTF	TGCAGCTTTAAAGACCAGGGTATCTATGGCTACACCTTC
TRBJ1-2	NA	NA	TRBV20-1	CSASNDRANYGYTF	TGCAGTGCTAGCAACGACAGAGCTAACTATGGCTACACCTTC
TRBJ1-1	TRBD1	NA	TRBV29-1	CSVTGGTGTEAFF	TGCAGCGTGACAGGGGGCACGGGCACTGAAGCTTTCTTT
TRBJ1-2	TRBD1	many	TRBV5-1	CASSLRSGTGGVSNYGYTF	TGTGCCAGCAGCTTGCGCTCCGGGACAGGGGGCGTTTCGAACTATGGCTACACCTTC
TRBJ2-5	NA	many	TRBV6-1	CASRSPRGMVETQYF	TGTGCCAGCAGGTCCCCCCGGGGGATGGTAGAGACCCAGTACTTC
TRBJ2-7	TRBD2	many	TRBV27	CASSHRRLAGAPNEQYF	TGTGCCAGCAGTCACCGAAGACTAGCGGGGGCTCCTAACGAGCAGTACTTC
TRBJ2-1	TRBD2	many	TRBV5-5	CASSSLAELYNEQFF	TGTGCCAGCAGCTCACTAGCGGAGCTTTACAATGAGCAGTTCTTC
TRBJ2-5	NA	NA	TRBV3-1	CAASQVRGVGETQYF	TGTGCCGCCAGCCAAGTTAGGGGAGTTGGAGAGACCCAGTACTTC
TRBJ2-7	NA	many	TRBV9	CASSVDPQAAYEQYF	TGTGCCAGCAGCGTAGATCCGCAGGCCGCCTACGAGCAGTACTTC
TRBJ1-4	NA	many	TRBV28	CASIPGNEKLFF	TGTGCCAGCATCCCAGGGAATGAAAAACTGTTTTTT
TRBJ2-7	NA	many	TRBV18	CASSADGPGAYEQYF	TGTGCCAGCTCAGCAGACGGGCCTGGGGCCTACGAGCAGTACTTC
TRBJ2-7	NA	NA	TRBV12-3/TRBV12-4	CASTSGRQTYEQYF	TGTGCCAGCACCTCTGGGCGACAAACCTACGAGCAGTACTTC
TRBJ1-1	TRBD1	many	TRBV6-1	CASSGRTGGIMNTEAFF	TGTGCCAGCAGTGGCAGGACAGGGGGGATTATGAACACTGAAGCTTTCTTT
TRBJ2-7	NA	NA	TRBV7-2	CASSYGGGEQYF	TGTGCCAGCAGTTATGGAGGGGGCGAGCAGTACTTC
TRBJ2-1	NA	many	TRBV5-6	CASSSGWREQFF	TGTGCCAGCAGCTCCGGGTGGCGTGAGCAGTTCTTC
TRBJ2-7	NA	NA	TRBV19	CASSPRGADSYEQYF	TGTGCCAGTAGTCCCCGGGGGGCAGACTCCTACGAGCAGTACTTC
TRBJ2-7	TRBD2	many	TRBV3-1	CASSRREGEQYF	TGTGCCAGCAGCCGCAGGGAGGGAGAGCAGTACTTC
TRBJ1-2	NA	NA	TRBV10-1	CASSADGTGYTF	TGCGCCAGCAGTGCGGACGGGACGGGCTACACCTTC
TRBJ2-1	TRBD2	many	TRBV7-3	CASSPGLAGNNEQFF	TGTGCCAGCAGCCCCGGACTAGCGGGGAACAATGAGCAGTTCTTC
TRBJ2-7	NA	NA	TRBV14	CASSQAAEQYF	TGTGCCAGCAGCCAAGCTGCGGAGCAGTACTTC
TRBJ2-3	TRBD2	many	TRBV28	CASSSPGTSGHTDTQYF	TGTGCCAGCAGTTCACCGGGGACTAGCGGGCACACAGATACGCAGTATTTT
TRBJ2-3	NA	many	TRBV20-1	CSTRDGADTQYF	TGCAGTACTCGGGACGGAGCAGATACGCAGTATTTT
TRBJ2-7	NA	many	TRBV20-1	CSARVNVGGYEQYF	TGCAGTGCTAGGGTTAACGTAGGGGGCTACGAGCAGTACTTC
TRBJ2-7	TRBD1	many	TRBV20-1	CSARPQGTGYEQYF	TGCAGTGCTAGACCGCAGGGGACAGGCTACGAGCAGTACTTC
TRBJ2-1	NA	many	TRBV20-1	CSATNWASLIDEQFF	TGCAGTGCTACCAATTGGGCCTCTTTGATAGATGAGCAGTTCTTC
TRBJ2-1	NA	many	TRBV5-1	CASINPQGPGGNKQFF	TGTGCCAGCATCAACCCACAGGGCCCGGGGGGCAATAAGCAGTTCTTC
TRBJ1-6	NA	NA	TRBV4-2	CASSQDPGTGSPLHF	TGTGCCAGCAGCCAAGATCCGGGAACCGGTTCACCCCTCCACTTT
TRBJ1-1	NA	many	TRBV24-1	CATSDSGRMNTEAFF	TGTGCCACCAGTGATTCGGGCCGCATGAACACTGAAGCTTTCTTT
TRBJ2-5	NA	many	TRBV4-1	CASRPAPVGETQYF	TGCGCCAGCAGACCGGCCCCGGTAGGGGAGACCCAGTACTTC
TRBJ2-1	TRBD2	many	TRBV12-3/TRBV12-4	CASSFLGGGEQFF	TGTGCCAGCAGTTTTCTAGGCGGGGGGGAGCAGTTCTTC
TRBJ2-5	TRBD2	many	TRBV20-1	CSALLAPTETQYF	TGCAGTGCCCTACTAGCGCCCACAGAGACCCAGTACTTC
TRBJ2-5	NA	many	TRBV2	CASSDMSSDGETQYF	TGTGCCAGCAGTGATATGAGTTCCGACGGGGAGACCCAGTACTTC
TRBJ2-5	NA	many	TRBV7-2	CASSWGRDETQYF	TGTGCCAGCAGTTGGGGAAGGGATGAGACCCAGTACTTC
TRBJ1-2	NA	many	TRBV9	CASTQGNTRYGYTF	TGTGCCAGCACCCAGGGGAACACACGCTATGGCTACACCTTC
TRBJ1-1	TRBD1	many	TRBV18	CASSPTGGNPMNTEAFF	TGTGCCAGCTCACCAACAGGGGGAAATCCCATGAACACTGAAGCTTTCTTT